These 10 T cell receptor beta chains were sequenced from one sample in a study of CD8+ T cells in alopecia areata listed by TCRdb under 2018. The meaning of the sample's time point label: 4 weeks on oral tofacitinib. According to the study, the label for this sample's treatment or condition signals: oral pan-JAK inhibitor, 5-10 mg twice daily. Library creation used the immunoSEQ multiplex PCR assay. To provide template for TCR sequencing, every sample had RNA extracted and reverse transcribed into cDNA. This is the immuneACCESS table as TCRdb keeps it, with only in-frame sequences that have V and J called. A part of the clones is gone; compared with another copy, unresolved V genes explain less than half, and the rest is unexplained. The sample table lists 130,000 to 150,000 clones, about four fifths of them with a count of one. The ten biggest clones cover more than 20% of the sample. The sequenced sample was CD8+ T cells sorted from blood, obtained at week 4, from a patient treated with tofacitinib. Receptors were obtained from a human donor with alopecia areata.

This clone showed up just once. V and J are TRBV4-1 and TRBJ1-5, with D maybe TRBD1 (5 bases). Germline CDR1 MGHRA, CDR2 YSYEKL. The V gene lost 0 bases and the J gene lost 1 base, with 7 bases spanning the gap. CDR3 length equals 15 residues. The CDR3 nucleotides are TGCGCCAGCAGCCAAGAGTGGGGCAGCAATCAGCCCCAGCATTTT. This encodes CASSQEWGSNQPQHF.

In this sample, this clone turned up once. CDR3: CTSSQDSGQGHYEQYF. Written as DNA, the CDR3 is TGCACCAGCAGCCAAGATTCGGGACAGGGGCATTACGAGCAGTACTTC. This rearrangement joins TRBV1 to TRBJ2-7; the table's TRBD1 call for D was not verified on the DNA. TRBV1 is listed as a pseudogene. This CDR3 is built from 16 residues.

This rearrangement joins TRBV4-1 to TRBJ2-7, with 7 bases lining up with TRBD1. The CDR3 sequence is 14 residues long. The V gene's germline CDR1 is MGHRA and CDR2 YSYEKL. J gave up 4 bases and V 1 base, and 4 bases lay outside the gene matches. The CDR3 sequence is CASSQGKQGYEQYF. DNA for the CDR3: TGCGCCAGCAGCCAAGGGAAACAGGGGTACGAGCAGTACTTC.

The rearrangement uses TRBV27 and TRBJ2-3; D is unresolved. The CDR3 length is 13 residues. V lost 4 bases and J lost 0, with 5 bases in between. Germline V lookup: CDR1 MNHEY, CDR2 SMNVEV (reference sequence). This CDR3 is CASSSVSTDTQYF. The CDR3 nucleotides are TGTGCCAGCAGTTCCGTCAGCACAGATACGCAGTATTTT.

The sample holds a few counts of this clone. The CDR3 DNA is TGTGCCAGCAGACAGGGGCGCAATCAGCCCCAGCATTTT. Protein product: CASRQGRNQPQHF. The chain couples TRBV6-5 to TRBJ1-5; 7 bases are a match to TRBD1. J was trimmed by 2 bases and V by 6 bases; bases with no gene match: 1. The germline CDR1 and CDR2 sequences are MNHEY and SVGAGI. This CDR3 has 13 residues.

This chain joins TRBV23-1 and TRBJ2-2; 7 bases are a match to TRBD2. TRBV23-1 is identified as an open reading frame with a role that is uncertain. Losses at the gene ends were 0 bases for V and 4 bases for J; bases not matched to a gene: 2. This CDR3 is 15 amino acids long. The CDR3 reads CASSQSGGATGELFF. The CDR3 bases are TGCGCCAGCAGTCAATCGGGAGGGGCCACCGGGGAGCTGTTTTTT.

J is TRBJ2-7 and V is TRBV4-1; D may be TRBD1 or TRBD2 (6 bases each). V was cut by 4 bases and J by 5 bases, with 12 bases left in between. The V gene's germline CDR1 is MGHRA and CDR2 YSYEKL. The CDR3 consists of 13 residues. The CDR3 sequence: CASSPPGADEQYF. CDR3 DNA: TGCGCCAGCAGCCCCCCGGGGGCTGACGAGCAGTACTTC.

The gene calls are TRBV4-1 and TRBJ2-7; D is possibly TRBD2 (5 bases). The CDR3 has 15 amino acids. Germline loops: CDR1 MGHRA, CDR2 YSYEKL. Trimming stripped 1 base from V and 3 bases from J, with 13 bases between. CDR3 bases: TGCGCCAGCAGCCAAGTAAATACCGGAGGCTACGAGCAGTACTTC. The encoded protein is CASSQVNTGGYEQYF.

This sequence joins TRBV12-5 and TRBJ2-7; 7 nucleotides align to TRBD2. In germline, CDR1 is LGHNT, CDR2 FRNRAP. The J segment lost 3 bases and the V segment lost 4 bases, leaving 0 bases of the junction unmatched. This CDR3 contains 12 residues. The DNA of the CDR3 is TGTGCTAGTGGTTGGGGGGGCTACGAGCAGTACTTC. Translating it yields CASGWGGYEQYF.

The rearrangement uses TRBV9 and TRBJ2-1; D remains ambiguous. Germline V gives CDR1 SGDLS, CDR2 YYNGEE. Trimming removed 3 bases at V and 5 bases at J, with 12 bases between. The CDR3 length is 14 residues. CDR3 amino acids: CASSAPSADNEQFF. DNA of the CDR3: TGTGCCAGCAGCGCCCCCTCTGCGGACAATGAGCAGTTCTTC.